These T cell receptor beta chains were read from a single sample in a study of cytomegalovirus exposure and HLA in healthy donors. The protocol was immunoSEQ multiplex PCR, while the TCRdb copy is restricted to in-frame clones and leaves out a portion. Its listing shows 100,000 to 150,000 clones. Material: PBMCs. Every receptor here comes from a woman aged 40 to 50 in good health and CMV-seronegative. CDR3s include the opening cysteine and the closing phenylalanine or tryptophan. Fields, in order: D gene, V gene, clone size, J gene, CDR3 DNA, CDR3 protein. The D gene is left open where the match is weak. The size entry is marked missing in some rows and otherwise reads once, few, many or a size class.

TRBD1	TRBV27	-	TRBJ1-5	TGTGCCAGCAGCCTAAAGGGGGCGCCGAGCAATCAGCCCCAGCATTTT	CASSLKGAPSNQPQHF
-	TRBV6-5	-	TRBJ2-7	TGTGCCAGCAGCCCTCTCCTGGGGGGCGAGCAGTACTTC	CASSPLLGGEQYF
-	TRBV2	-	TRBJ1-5	TGTGCCAGCACTAAACTCAATCAGCCCCAGCATTTT	CASTKLNQPQHF
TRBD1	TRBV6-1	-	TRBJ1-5	TGTGCCAGCAGTGAAACAGGGGTCGCCAATCAGCCCCAGCATTTT	CASSETGVANQPQHF
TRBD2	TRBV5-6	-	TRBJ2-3	TGTGCCAGCAGCTTGGTAGCGGGGGGCACAGATACGCAGTATTTT	CASSLVAGGTDTQYF
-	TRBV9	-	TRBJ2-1	TGTGCCAGCAGCTCCCGAGACACCAACAATGAGCAGTTCTTC	CASSSRDTNNEQFF
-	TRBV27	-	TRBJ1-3	TGTGCCAGCAGTTTATCGCCCACAGGGTACGGAAACACCATATATTTT	CASSLSPTGYGNTIYF
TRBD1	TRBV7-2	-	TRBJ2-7	TGTGCCAGCAGCCCATTCCCGACAGGGGGCTACGAGCAGTACTTC	CASSPFPTGGYEQYF
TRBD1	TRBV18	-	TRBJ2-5	TGTGCCAGCTCACGGGACAGGGGCCAAGAGACCCAGTACTTC	CASSRDRGQETQYF
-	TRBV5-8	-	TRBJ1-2	TGTGCCAGCAGCTTGGGATCCGGGGATGTGGCTAGGGGCTACACCTTC	CASSLGSGDVARGYTF
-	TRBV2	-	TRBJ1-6	TGTGCCAGCAGTGAATCACCGAGTTCACCCCTCCACTTT	CASSESPSSPLHF
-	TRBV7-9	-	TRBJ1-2	TGTGCCAGCAGCTTAGGCAAAGGGGAACCTTTCATCGACACCTTC	CASSLGKGEPFIDTF
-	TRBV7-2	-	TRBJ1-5	TGTGCCAGCAGCCTGGACCGGGGATTGGGGCCCCAGCATTTT	CASSLDRGLGPQHF
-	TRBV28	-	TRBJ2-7	TGTGCCAGCAATCTAGGTGGGTTCTCCTACGAGCAGTACTTC	CASNLGGFSYEQYF
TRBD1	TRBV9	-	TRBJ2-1	TGTGCCAGCAGCGTAGTTACAGGGGGCTACAATGAGCAGTTCTTC	CASSVVTGGYNEQFF
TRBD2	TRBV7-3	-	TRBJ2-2	TGTGCCAGTTCACTAGGTAGCGGGGGGGCCGGCACCGGGGAGCTGTTTTTT	CASSLGSGGAGTGELFF
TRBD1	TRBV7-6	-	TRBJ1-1	TGTGCCAGCAGCTTAGCGCTGGGACAGGGAACTGAAGCTTTCTTT	CASSLALGQGTEAFF
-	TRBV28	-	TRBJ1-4	TGTGCCAGCAGCCCCGGGGATGCAACTAATGAAAAACTGTTTTTT	CASSPGDATNEKLFF
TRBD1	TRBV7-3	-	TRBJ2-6	TGTGCCAGCAGCCTCCGGGACAGGAGTTACTCTGGGGCCAACGTCCTGACTTTC	CASSLRDRSYSGANVLTF
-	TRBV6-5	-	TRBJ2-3	TGTGCCAGCACCGGGGGCACAGATACGCAGTATTTT	CASTGGTDTQYF
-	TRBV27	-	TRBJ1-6	TGTGCCAGCAGTTTGGGGGGAAGAGGTTCACCCCTCCACTTT	CASSLGGRGSPLHF
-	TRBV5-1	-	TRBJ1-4	TGCGCCAGCAGCCCTGGGGGGGGGACTAATGAAAAACTGTTTTTT	CASSPGGGTNEKLFF
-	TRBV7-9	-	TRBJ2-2	TGTGCCAGCAAAAAGGGGGACACCGGGGAGCTGTTTTTT	CASKKGDTGELFF
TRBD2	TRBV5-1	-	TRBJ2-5	TGCGCCAGCAGCTTCGGACTAGCGGGAAGAGAGACCCAGTACTTC	CASSFGLAGRETQYF
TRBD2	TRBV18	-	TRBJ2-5	TGTGCCAGCTCCCTAAGCGGGGGGGAAGAGACCCAGTACTTC	CASSLSGGEETQYF
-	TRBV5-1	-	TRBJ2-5	TGCGCCAGCAGCTTGGCCTTCGCTGAGAGGGAGACCCAGTACTTC	CASSLAFAERETQYF
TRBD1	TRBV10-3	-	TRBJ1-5	TGTGCCATCAAAGGACAGGGGAGTCAGCCCCAGCATTTT	CAIKGQGSQPQHF
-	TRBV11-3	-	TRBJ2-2	TGTGCCAGCAGCTCCGTGTTCGGCGGGGAGCTGTTTTTT	CASSSVFGGELFF
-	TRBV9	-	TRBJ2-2	TGTGCCAGCAGCGTCCAGGACACCGGGGAGCTGTTTTTT	CASSVQDTGELFF
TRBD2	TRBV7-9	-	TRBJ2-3	TGTGCCAGCAGCTTAATGCGGGGGAACACAGATACGCAGTATTTT	CASSLMRGNTDTQYF
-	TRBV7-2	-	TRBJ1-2	TGTGCCAGCAGCTTACTAACAGTTCCGGGAGGTGGCTACACCTTC	CASSLLTVPGGGYTF
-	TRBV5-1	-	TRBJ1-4	TGCGCCAGCAGCCCAGGGTCCAGGGGACTGTTTTTT	CASSPGSRGLFF
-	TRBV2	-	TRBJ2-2	TGTGCCAGCATCCCGGACAGCAACACCGGGGAGCTGTTTTTT	CASIPDSNTGELFF
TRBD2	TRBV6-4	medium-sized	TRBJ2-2	TGTGCCAGCAGTGACGGAGCGGGGGGTGAGCACGGGGAGCTGTTTTTT	CASSDGAGGEHGELFF
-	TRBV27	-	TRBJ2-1	TGTGCCAGCAGTGGGGGCTTTCCCTCCTACAATGAGCAGTTCTTC	CASSGGFPSYNEQFF
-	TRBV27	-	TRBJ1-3	TGTGCCAGCAGTTTAGCCTCGGGGGGGGTCTCTGGAAACACCATATATTTT	CASSLASGGVSGNTIYF
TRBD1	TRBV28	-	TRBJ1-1	TGTGCCAGCAGGCGAGGGGGCGGCACTGAAGCTTTCTTT	CASRRGGGTEAFF
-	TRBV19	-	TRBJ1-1	TGTGCCAGTAGTGTACAGGTTAACACTGAAGCTTTCTTT	CASSVQVNTEAFF
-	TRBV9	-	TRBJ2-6	TGTGCCAGCATGTCGCGGGCTGGGGCCAACGTCCTGACTTTC	CASMSRAGANVLTF
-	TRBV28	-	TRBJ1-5	TGTGCCAGCAGTCCGTCGACAGGCAATCAGCCCCAGCATTTT	CASSPSTGNQPQHF
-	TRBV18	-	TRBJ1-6	TGTGCCAGCTCACGAGAACAGGGAACCTATAATTCACCCCTCCACTTT	CASSREQGTYNSPLHF
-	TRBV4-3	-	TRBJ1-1	TGCGCCAGCAGCCAAGATCGAGGACAGTCGAACACTGAAGCTTTCTTT	CASSQDRGQSNTEAFF
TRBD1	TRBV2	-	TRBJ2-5	TGTGCCACCTCGACAGGGGGGAGAGGAGAGACCCAGTACTTC	CATSTGGRGETQYF
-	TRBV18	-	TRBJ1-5	TGTGCCAGCTCACCGCAGGGTACGGGCAATCAGCCCCAGCATTTT	CASSPQGTGNQPQHF
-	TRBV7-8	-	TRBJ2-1	TGTGCCAGCAGCTTCCCCCCCTCTTTAGGCGGGGACTACAATGAGCAGTTCTTC	CASSFPPSLGGDYNEQFF
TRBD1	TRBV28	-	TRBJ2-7	TGTGCCAGCAGTGTACCGGGACAGGGGGACCACGAGCAGTACTTC	CASSVPGQGDHEQYF
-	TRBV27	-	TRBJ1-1	TGTGCCAGCAGTTTAGTCGGGGGGGGCACTGAAGCTTTCTTT	CASSLVGGGTEAFF
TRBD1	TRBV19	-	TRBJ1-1	TGTGCCAGTAGATGGGGACAGGGCCGAAACACTGAAGCTTTCTTT	CASRWGQGRNTEAFF